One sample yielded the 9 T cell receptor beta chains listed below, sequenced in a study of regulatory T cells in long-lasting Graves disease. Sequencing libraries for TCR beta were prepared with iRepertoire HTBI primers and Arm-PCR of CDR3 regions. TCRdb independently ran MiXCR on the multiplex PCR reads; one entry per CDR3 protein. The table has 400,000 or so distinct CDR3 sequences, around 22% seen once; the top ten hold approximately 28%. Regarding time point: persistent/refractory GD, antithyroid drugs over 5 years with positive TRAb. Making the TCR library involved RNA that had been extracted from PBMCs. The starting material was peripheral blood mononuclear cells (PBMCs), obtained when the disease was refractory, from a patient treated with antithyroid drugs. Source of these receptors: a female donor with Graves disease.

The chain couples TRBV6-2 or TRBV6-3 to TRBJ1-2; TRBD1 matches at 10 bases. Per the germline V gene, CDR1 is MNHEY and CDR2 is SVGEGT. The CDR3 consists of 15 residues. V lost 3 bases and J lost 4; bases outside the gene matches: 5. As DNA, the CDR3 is TGTGCCAGCAGTTATGACAGGGGGCGTCCCTATGGCTACACCTTC. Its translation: CASSYDRGRPYGYTF.

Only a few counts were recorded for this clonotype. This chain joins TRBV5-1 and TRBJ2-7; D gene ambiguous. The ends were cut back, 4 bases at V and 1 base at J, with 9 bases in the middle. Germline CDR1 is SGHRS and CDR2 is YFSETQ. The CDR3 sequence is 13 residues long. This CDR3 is CASSRVGSYEQYF. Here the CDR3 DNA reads TGCGCCAGCAGCAGAGTAGGGTCCTACGAGCAGTACTTC. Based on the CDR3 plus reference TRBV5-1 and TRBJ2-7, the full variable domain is KAGVTQTPRYLIKTRGQQVTLSCSPISGHRSVSWYQQTPGQGLQFLFEYFSETQRNKGNFPGRFSGRQFSNSRSEMNVSTLELGDSALYLCASSRVGSYEQYFGPGTRLTVT.

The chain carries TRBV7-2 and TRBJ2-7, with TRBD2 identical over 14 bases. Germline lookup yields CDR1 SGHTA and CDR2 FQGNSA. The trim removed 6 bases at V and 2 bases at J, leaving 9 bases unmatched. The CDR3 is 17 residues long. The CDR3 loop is CASSPGLAGEYTYEQYF. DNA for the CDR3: TGTGCCAGCAGTCCGGGACTAGCGGGAGAGTATACCTACGAGCAGTACTTC.

CDR3 DNA: TGTGCCAGTAGTATTTCAGGGGTCTCAAACACTGAAGCTTTCTTT. Translating it yields CASSISGVSNTEAFF. The chain links TRBV19 to TRBJ1-1, with D possibly being TRBD1 (6 bases). V was trimmed by 3 bases and J by 2 bases, leaving 13 bases between them. CDR1 and CDR2 (germline): LNHDA, SQIVND (reference sequence). The CDR3 consists of 15 residues.

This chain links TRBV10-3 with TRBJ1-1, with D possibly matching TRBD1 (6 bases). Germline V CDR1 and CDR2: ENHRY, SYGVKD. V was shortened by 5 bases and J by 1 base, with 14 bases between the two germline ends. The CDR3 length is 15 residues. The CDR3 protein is CAISREGGRNTEAFF. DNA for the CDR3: TGTGCCATCAGTCGGGAGGGGGGACGGAACACTGAAGCTTTCTTT.

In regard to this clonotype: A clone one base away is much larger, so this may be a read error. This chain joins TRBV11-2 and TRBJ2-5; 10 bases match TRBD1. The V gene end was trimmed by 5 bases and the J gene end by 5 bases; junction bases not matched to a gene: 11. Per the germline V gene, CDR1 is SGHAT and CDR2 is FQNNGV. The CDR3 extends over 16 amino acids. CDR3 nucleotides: TGTGCCAGCAGCCCCCCCGGGACAGGGGTTTGGGAGACCCAGTACTTC. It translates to CASSPPGTGVWETQYF.

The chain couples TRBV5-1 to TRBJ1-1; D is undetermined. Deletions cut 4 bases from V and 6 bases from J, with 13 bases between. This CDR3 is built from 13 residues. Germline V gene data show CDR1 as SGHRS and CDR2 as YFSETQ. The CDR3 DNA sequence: TGCGCCAGCAGCGTGGAAACAGCTTCTGAAGCTTTCTTT. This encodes CASSVETASEAFF.

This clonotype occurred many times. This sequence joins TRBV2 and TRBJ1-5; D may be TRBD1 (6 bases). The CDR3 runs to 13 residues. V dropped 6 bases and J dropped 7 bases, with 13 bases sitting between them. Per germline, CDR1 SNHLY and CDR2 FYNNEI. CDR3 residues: CASRAGQIQPQHF. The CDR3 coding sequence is TGTGCCAGCAGAGCCGGACAGATACAGCCCCAGCATTTT.

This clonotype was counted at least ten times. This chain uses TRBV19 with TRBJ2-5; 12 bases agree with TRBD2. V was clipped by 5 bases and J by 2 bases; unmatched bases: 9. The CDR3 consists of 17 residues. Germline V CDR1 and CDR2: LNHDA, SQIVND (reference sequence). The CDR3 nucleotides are TGTGCCAGTAGTTTAACTAGCGGGAGGAGATCACAAGAGACCCAGTACTTC. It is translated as CASSLTSGRRSQETQYF.